The source of this TCR beta chain is a study of blood T cell repertoires in COVID-19. Background on the study: The United States, Italy and Spain were the sources of the acute and convalescent COVID-19 samples.

Produced via immunoSEQ multiplex PCR; TCRdb's table is partial and in-frame only. The table records about 290,000 clones, about nine tenths of them present only once. Those enrolled in Seattle joined during active infection and were followed longitudinally afterward. This sequence was found in a woman younger than 45 with COVID-19, enrolled during active disease. The sample comprised peripheral blood.

CDR3 coding DNA: TGCAGCGTCAGGGACACCGGGGAGCTGTTTTTT. This translates into CSVRDTGELFF. The V and J genes are TRBV29-1 and TRBJ2-2, with D possibly being TRBD1 (5 bases). Between the trimmed V and J ends, which lost 6 bases and 3 bases, there was a span of 5 bases. The germline gives CDR1 SQVTM, CDR2 ANQGSEA. The CDR3 totals 11 residues.